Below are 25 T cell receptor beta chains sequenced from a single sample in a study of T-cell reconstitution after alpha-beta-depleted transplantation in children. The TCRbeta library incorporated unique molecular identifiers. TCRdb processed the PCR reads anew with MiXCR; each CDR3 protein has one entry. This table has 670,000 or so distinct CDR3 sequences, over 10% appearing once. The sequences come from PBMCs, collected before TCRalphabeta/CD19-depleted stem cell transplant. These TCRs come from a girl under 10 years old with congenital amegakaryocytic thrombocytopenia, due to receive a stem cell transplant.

CDR3 in DNA: TGTGCCAGCAGCCAAGTTGGGCTAGCGGGACCCCAAGAGACCCAGTACTTC. Its translation is CASSQVGLAGPQETQYF. The chain employs TRBV3-1 and TRBJ2-5; 9 nucleotides line up with TRBD2. The CDR3 totals 17 residues. The germline V gene has CDR1 LGHDT and CDR2 YNNKEL (reference sequence). With V trimmed by 1 base and J by 1 base, 7 bases remained unmatched.

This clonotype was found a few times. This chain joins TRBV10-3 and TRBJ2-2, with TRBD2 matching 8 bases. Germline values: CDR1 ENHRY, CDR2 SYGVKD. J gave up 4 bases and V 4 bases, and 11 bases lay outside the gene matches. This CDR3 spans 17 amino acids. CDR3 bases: TGTGCCATCAGTGTGGCGCAACTAGCGGCTACCACCGGGGAGCTGTTTTTT. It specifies CAISVAQLAATTGELFF.

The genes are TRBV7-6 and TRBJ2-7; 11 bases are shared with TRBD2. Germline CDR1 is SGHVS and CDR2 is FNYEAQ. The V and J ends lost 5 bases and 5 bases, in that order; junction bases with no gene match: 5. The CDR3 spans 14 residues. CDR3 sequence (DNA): TGTGCCAGCAGCCGACTACTAGCGGGAGACGAGCAGTACTTC. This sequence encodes CASSRLLAGDEQYF.

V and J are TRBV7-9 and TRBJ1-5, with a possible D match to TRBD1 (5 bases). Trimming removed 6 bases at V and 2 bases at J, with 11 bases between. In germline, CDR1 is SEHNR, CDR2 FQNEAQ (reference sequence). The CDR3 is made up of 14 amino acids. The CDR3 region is CASRGEVGNQPQHF. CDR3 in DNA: TGTGCCAGCAGGGGGGAGGTGGGCAATCAGCCCCAGCATTTT.

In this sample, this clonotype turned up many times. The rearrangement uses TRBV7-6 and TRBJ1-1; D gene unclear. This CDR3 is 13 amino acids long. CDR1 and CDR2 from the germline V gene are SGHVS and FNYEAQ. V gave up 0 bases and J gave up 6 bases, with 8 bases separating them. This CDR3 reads CASSLALTAEAFF. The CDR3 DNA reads TGTGCCAGCAGCTTAGCGCTGACCGCTGAAGCTTTCTTT.

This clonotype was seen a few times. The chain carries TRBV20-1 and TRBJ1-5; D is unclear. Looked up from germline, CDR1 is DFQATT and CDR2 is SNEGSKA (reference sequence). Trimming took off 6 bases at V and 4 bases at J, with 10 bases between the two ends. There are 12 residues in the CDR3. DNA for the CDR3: TGCAGTGCCAACTCGGGGAATCAGCCCCAGCATTTT. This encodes CSANSGNQPQHF.

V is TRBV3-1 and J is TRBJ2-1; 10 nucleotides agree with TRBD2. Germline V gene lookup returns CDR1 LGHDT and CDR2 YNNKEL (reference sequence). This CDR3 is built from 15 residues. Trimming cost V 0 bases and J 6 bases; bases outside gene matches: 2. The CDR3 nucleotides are TGTGCCAGCAGCCAAGATGTAGCGGGAGGCAATGAGCAGTTCTTC. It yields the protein CASSQDVAGGNEQFF.

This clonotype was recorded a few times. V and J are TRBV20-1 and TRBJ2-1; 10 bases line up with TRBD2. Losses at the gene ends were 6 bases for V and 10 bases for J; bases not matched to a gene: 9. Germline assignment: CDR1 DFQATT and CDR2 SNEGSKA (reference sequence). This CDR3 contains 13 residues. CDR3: CSARTSGPGEQFF. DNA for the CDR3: TGCAGTGCACGGACTAGCGGACCTGGGGAGCAGTTCTTC.

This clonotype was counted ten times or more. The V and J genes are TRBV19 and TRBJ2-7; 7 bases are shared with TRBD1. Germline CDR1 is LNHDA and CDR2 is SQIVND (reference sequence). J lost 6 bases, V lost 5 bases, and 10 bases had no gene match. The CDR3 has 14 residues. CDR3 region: CASSRSDREGEQYF. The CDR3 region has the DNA TGTGCCAGTAGTCGATCAGACAGGGAAGGCGAGCAGTACTTC.

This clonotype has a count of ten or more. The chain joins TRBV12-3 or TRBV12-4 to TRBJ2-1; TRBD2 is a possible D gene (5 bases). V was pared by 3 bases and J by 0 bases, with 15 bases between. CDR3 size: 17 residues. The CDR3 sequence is CASSFGAGLSSYNEQFF. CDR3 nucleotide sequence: TGTGCCAGCAGTTTTGGTGCGGGCCTCAGCTCCTACAATGAGCAGTTCTTC.

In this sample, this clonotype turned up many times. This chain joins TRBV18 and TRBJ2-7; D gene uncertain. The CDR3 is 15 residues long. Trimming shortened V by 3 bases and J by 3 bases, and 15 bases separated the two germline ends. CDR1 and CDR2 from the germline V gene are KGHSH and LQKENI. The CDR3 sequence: CASSPVGANNYEQYF. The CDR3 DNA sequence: TGTGCCAGCTCACCTGTCGGAGCTAACAACTACGAGCAGTACTTC.

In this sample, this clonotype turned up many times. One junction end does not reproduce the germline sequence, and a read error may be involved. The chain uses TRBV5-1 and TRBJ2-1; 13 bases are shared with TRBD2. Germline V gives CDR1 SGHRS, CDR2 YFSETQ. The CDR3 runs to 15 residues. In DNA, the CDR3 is TGTGCCAGCAGCCGGACTAGCGGGAGTTACAATGAGCAGTTCTTC. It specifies CASSRTSGSYNEQFF.

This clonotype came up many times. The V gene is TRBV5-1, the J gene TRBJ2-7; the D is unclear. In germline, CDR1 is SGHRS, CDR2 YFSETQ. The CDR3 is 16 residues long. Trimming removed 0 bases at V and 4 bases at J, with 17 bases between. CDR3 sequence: CASSLGVGFLRYEQYF. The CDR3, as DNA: TGCGCCAGCAGCTTGGGGGTGGGATTTCTCCGGTACGAGCAGTACTTC.

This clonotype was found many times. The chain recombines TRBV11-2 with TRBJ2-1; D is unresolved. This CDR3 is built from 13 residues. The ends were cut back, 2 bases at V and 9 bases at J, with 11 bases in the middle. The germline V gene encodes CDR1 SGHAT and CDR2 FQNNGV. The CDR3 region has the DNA TGTGCCAGCAGCTTAAGCAGGTTGGGTGAGCAGTTCTTC. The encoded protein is CASSLSRLGEQFF.

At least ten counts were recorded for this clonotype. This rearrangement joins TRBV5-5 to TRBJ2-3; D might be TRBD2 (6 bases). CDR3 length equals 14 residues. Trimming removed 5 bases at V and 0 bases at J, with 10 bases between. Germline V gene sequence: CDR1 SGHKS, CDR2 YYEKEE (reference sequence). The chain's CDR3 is CASRFGGSTDTQYF. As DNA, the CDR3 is TGTGCCAGCAGATTCGGAGGGAGCACAGATACGCAGTATTTT.

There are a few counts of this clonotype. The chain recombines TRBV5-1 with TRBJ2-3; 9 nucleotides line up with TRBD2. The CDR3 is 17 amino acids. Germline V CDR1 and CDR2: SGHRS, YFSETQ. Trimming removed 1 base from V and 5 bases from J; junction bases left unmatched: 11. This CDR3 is CASSLWREGRVGDTQYF. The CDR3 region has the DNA TGCGCCAGCAGCTTGTGGCGGGAGGGCCGAGTGGGAGATACGCAGTATTTT. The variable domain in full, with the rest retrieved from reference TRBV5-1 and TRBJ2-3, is KAGVTQTPRYLIKTRGQQVTLSCSPISGHRSVSWYQQTPGQGLQFLFEYFSETQRNKGNFPGRFSGRQFSNSRSEMNVSTLELGDSALYLCASSLWREGRVGDTQYFGPGTRLTVL.

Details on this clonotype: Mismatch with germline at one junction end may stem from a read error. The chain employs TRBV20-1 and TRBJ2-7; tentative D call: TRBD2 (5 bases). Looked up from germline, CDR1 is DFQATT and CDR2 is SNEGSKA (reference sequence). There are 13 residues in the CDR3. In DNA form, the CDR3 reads TGCAGTGCTAGGACTATCGAACCCTACGTGCAGTACTTC. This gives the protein CSARTIEPYVQYF.

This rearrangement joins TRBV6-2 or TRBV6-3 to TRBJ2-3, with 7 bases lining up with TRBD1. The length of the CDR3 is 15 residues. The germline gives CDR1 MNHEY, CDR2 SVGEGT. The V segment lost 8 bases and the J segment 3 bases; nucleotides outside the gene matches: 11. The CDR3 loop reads CASRIRGISTDTQYF. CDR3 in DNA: TGTGCCAGCCGAATCAGGGGGATATCGACAGATACGCAGTATTTT.

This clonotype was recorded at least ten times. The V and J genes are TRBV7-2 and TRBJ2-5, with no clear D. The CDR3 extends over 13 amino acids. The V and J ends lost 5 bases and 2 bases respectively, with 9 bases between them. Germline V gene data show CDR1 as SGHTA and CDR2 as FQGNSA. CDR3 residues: CASSRRVQETQYF. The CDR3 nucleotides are TGTGCCAGCAGCCGTAGGGTACAAGAGACCCAGTACTTC.

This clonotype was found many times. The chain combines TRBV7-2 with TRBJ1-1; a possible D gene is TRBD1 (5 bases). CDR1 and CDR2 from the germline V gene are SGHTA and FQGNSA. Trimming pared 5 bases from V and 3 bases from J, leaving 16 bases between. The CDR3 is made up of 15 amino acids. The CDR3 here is CASSQQVSRDTEAFF. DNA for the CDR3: TGTGCCAGCAGCCAACAGGTTTCTCGGGACACTGAAGCTTTCTTT.

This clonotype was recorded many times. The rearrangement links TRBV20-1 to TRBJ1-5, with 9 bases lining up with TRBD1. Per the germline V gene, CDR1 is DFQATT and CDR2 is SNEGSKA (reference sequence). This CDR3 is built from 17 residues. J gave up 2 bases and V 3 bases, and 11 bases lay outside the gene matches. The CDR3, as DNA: TGCAGTGCTAGTCCCGGGACAGGGTTGGGAGGCAATCAGCCCCAGCATTTT. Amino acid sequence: CSASPGTGLGGNQPQHF.

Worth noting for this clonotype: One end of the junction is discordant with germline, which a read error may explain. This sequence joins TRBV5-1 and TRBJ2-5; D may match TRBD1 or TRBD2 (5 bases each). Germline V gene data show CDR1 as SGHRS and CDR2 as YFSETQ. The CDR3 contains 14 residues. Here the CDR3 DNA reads TGCGCCAGCGGCTTGGCCGGGGCCCAAGAGACCCAGTACTTC. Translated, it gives CASGLAGAQETQYF.

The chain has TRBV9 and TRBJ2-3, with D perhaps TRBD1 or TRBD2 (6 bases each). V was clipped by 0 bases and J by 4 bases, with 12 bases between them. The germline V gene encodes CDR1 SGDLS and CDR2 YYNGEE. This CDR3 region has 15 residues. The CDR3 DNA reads TGTGCCAGCAGCGTAGGGTCGGGGGCCCCAGATACGCAGTATTTT. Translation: CASSVGSGAPDTQYF.

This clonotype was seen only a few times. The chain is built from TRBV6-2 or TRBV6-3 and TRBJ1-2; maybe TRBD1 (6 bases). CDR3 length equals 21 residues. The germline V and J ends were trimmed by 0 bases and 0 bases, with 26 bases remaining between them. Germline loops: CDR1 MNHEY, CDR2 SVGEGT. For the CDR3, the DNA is TGTGCCAGCAGTTACTCGAAAAACCCAGGGGCCCCATCCCCCTCTAACTATGGCTACACCTTC. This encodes CASSYSKNPGAPSPSNYGYTF.

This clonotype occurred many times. For the CDR3, the DNA is TGTGCCACCTCCGGGACCTCAAAGCTCCCCTACTATGGCTACACCTTC. It codes for CATSGTSKLPYYGYTF. The chain has TRBV10-3 and TRBJ1-2; a weak D match, TRBD1 (5 bases). Germline V lookup: CDR1 ENHRY, CDR2 SYGVKD. Trimming shortened V by 10 bases and J by 3 bases, and 24 bases separated the two germline ends. CDR3 length: 16 residues.